This is a list of T cell receptor beta chains from one sample in a study of beta chain features in type 1 diabetes. Assay: immunoSEQ multiplex PCR; the TCRdb copy retains only in-frame clones and omits some. The repertoire has around 710,000 clones, around 12% of them found once; the top ten carry roughly 0.12%. Sample: naive CD4+ T cells from blood. The receptors derive from a young man with type 1 diabetes. Each CDR3 is given with its conserved first and last residue. A D gene is named only where the DNA matches it firmly. Only part of the rows carry a size: once, few, many, or a class if the clone is expanded.

CDR3 protein: CASSASAYNDRSSYEQYF; CDR3 DNA: TGTGCCAGCAGCGCTAGTGCATATAACGACCGATCTTCCTACGAGCAGTACTTC; clone size: NA; J gene: TRBJ2-7; V gene: TRBV11-2; D gene: NA
CDR3 protein: CASSYGWGSNQPQHF; CDR3 DNA: TGTGCCAGCAGTTACGGTTGGGGAAGCAATCAGCCCCAGCATTTT; clone size: NA; J gene: TRBJ1-5; V gene: TRBV6-5; D gene: NA
CDR3 protein: CASSPASTSNEQFF; CDR3 DNA: TGTGCCAGCTCACCAGCGTCGACTAGCAATGAGCAGTTCTTC; clone size: few; J gene: TRBJ2-1; V gene: TRBV18; D gene: NA
CDR3 protein: CASTLRAGANVLTF; CDR3 DNA: TGCGCCAGCACCCTTAGAGCTGGGGCCAACGTCCTGACTTTC; clone size: NA; J gene: TRBJ2-6; V gene: TRBV5-1; D gene: NA
CDR3 protein: CAISERGGQDEQFF; CDR3 DNA: TGTGCCATCAGTGAGAGGGGGGGCCAGGATGAGCAGTTCTTC; clone size: NA; J gene: TRBJ2-1; V gene: TRBV10-3; D gene: NA
CDR3 protein: CAWSLPAYEQYF; CDR3 DNA: TGTGCCTGGAGTTTGCCAGCCTACGAGCAGTACTTC; clone size: few; J gene: TRBJ2-7; V gene: TRBV30; D gene: NA
CDR3 protein: CASSFEGNTIYF; CDR3 DNA: TGCGCCAGCAGCTTCGAAGGAAACACCATATATTTT; clone size: NA; J gene: TRBJ1-3; V gene: TRBV5-1; D gene: NA
CDR3 protein: CASSPSEDSNVLTF; CDR3 DNA: TGTGCCAGCTCACCAAGTGAGGATTCCAACGTCCTGACTTTC; clone size: NA; J gene: TRBJ2-6; V gene: TRBV18; D gene: NA
CDR3 protein: CASSLSKGRDNSPLHF; CDR3 DNA: TGTGCCAGCAGTTTATCGAAGGGACGGGATAATTCACCCCTCCACTTT; clone size: NA; J gene: TRBJ1-6; V gene: TRBV27; D gene: NA
CDR3 protein: CASSYFGGAADTQYF; CDR3 DNA: TGTGCCAGCAGTTACTTCGGGGGTGCGGCAGATACGCAGTATTTT; clone size: few; J gene: TRBJ2-3; V gene: TRBV6-5; D gene: NA
CDR3 protein: CASSIDSLYGYTF; CDR3 DNA: TGTGCCAGCAGCATAGACAGCCTCTATGGCTACACCTTC; clone size: few; J gene: TRBJ1-2; V gene: TRBV7-9; D gene: NA
CDR3 protein: CASSHPGQGWDGYTF; CDR3 DNA: TGTGCCAGCAGTCACCCGGGACAGGGATGGGATGGCTACACCTTC; clone size: NA; J gene: TRBJ1-2; V gene: TRBV7-2; D gene: TRBD1
CDR3 protein: CASSPPDGIRAPDEQYF; CDR3 DNA: TGTGCCAGCAGTCCCCCAGACGGGATTAGGGCGCCGGACGAGCAGTACTTC; clone size: NA; J gene: TRBJ2-7; V gene: TRBV28; D gene: NA
CDR3 protein: CASSLAGTYNEQFF; CDR3 DNA: TGTGCCAGCAGTTTGGCGGGGACCTACAATGAGCAGTTCTTC; clone size: many; J gene: TRBJ2-1; V gene: TRBV28; D gene: NA
CDR3 protein: CASSLVFRETQYF; CDR3 DNA: TGTGCCAGCAGCCTTGTTTTCCGAGAGACCCAGTACTTC; clone size: NA; J gene: TRBJ2-5; V gene: TRBV7-2; D gene: NA
CDR3 protein: CASSERRGNSPLHF; CDR3 DNA: TGCGCCAGCAGTGAACGCCGGGGTAATTCACCCCTCCACTTT; clone size: NA; J gene: TRBJ1-6; V gene: TRBV10-1; D gene: NA
CDR3 protein: CASSRYARDRPQYGYTF; CDR3 DNA: TGTGCCAGCAGCCGCTATGCCCGGGACAGGCCTCAATATGGCTACACCTTC; clone size: few; J gene: TRBJ1-2; V gene: TRBV7-2; D gene: TRBD1
CDR3 protein: CASSQGVSSYNEQFF; CDR3 DNA: TGTGCCAGCAGCCAAGGCGTTAGCTCCTACAATGAGCAGTTCTTC; clone size: NA; J gene: TRBJ2-1; V gene: TRBV4-2; D gene: NA
CDR3 protein: CASSEGGLQETQYF; CDR3 DNA: TGTGCCAGCAGCGAAGGGGGACTCCAAGAGACCCAGTACTTC; clone size: NA; J gene: TRBJ2-5; V gene: TRBV9; D gene: NA
CDR3 protein: CASSWGQGLFHETQYF; CDR3 DNA: TGTGCCAGCAGCTGGGGACAGGGTTTATTTCACGAGACCCAGTACTTC; clone size: NA; J gene: TRBJ2-5; V gene: TRBV5-4; D gene: TRBD1
CDR3 protein: CASSVDGSGAETQYF; CDR3 DNA: TGTGCCAGCAGCGTAGATGGGTCGGGGGCGGAGACCCAGTACTTC; clone size: few; J gene: TRBJ2-5; V gene: TRBV9; D gene: NA
CDR3 protein: CASSTGQGGNTIYF; CDR3 DNA: TGTGCCAGCAGCACGGGACAGGGCGGAAACACCATATATTTT; clone size: NA; J gene: TRBJ1-3; V gene: TRBV9; D gene: TRBD1
CDR3 protein: CASSMPTGGGEKLFF; CDR3 DNA: TGTGCCAGCTCTATGCCCACAGGGGGGGGTGAAAAACTGTTTTTT; clone size: NA; J gene: TRBJ1-4; V gene: TRBV25-1; D gene: TRBD1
CDR3 protein: CASSISNANEQFF; CDR3 DNA: TGTGCCAGTAGTATAAGTAATGCAAATGAGCAGTTCTTC; clone size: NA; J gene: TRBJ2-1; V gene: TRBV19; D gene: NA
CDR3 protein: CASSYLTGTQYF; CDR3 DNA: TGTGCCAGCAGTTACCTAACGGGTACGCAGTATTTT; clone size: few; J gene: TRBJ2-3; V gene: TRBV6-6; D gene: NA
CDR3 protein: CASSISDLNTEAFF; CDR3 DNA: TGTGCCAGTAGTATTTCGGATTTGAACACTGAAGCTTTCTTT; clone size: few; J gene: TRBJ1-1; V gene: TRBV19; D gene: NA
CDR3 protein: CASGGQSSYNSPLHF; CDR3 DNA: TGTGCCAGCGGGGGACAGAGCTCCTATAATTCACCCCTCCACTTT; clone size: few; J gene: TRBJ1-6; V gene: TRBV2; D gene: TRBD1
CDR3 protein: CASSPRPNSGNTIYF; CDR3 DNA: TGTGCCAGCAGCCCTCGACCGAACTCTGGAAACACCATATATTTT; clone size: NA; J gene: TRBJ1-3; V gene: TRBV9; D gene: NA
CDR3 protein: CSARQSHYEQYF; CDR3 DNA: TGCAGCGCTCGCCAGAGTCACTACGAGCAGTACTTC; clone size: few; J gene: TRBJ2-7; V gene: TRBV29-1; D gene: NA
CDR3 protein: CASSGQDPYEQYF; CDR3 DNA: TGTGCCAGCAGCGGACAGGACCCCTACGAGCAGTACTTC; clone size: NA; J gene: TRBJ2-7; V gene: TRBV2; D gene: TRBD1
CDR3 protein: CASSPPDRTDTQYF; CDR3 DNA: TGTGCCAGCAGCCCTCCCGACAGGACAGATACGCAGTATTTT; clone size: NA; J gene: TRBJ2-3; V gene: TRBV11-3; D gene: NA
CDR3 protein: CASSLESLGNSNQPQHF; CDR3 DNA: TGTGCCAGCAGTTTAGAGTCGTTGGGTAATAGCAATCAGCCCCAGCATTTT; clone size: NA; J gene: TRBJ1-5; V gene: TRBV28; D gene: NA
CDR3 protein: CASSSRLAGLSTDTQYF; CDR3 DNA: TGTGCCAGCAGCTCCAGACTAGCGGGCCTTAGCACAGATACGCAGTATTTT; clone size: few; J gene: TRBJ2-3; V gene: TRBV7-8; D gene: TRBD2
CDR3 protein: CASSLTAGSTGELFF; CDR3 DNA: TGTGCCAGCAGCTTAACTGCCGGCAGCACCGGGGAGCTGTTTTTT; clone size: NA; J gene: TRBJ2-2; V gene: TRBV7-3; D gene: NA
CDR3 protein: CAWSGGTVNTDTQYF; CDR3 DNA: TGTGCCTGGAGTGGGGGGACAGTAAACACAGATACGCAGTATTTT; clone size: few; J gene: TRBJ2-3; V gene: TRBV30; D gene: TRBD1
CDR3 protein: CASSLDTGGGLETQYF; CDR3 DNA: TGTGCCAGCAGCTTAGACACAGGGGGTGGTTTAGAGACCCAGTACTTC; clone size: few; J gene: TRBJ2-5; V gene: TRBV7-2; D gene: TRBD1
CDR3 protein: CASSSGTGPQETQYF; CDR3 DNA: TGTGCCAGTAGTTCCGGGACAGGGCCCCAAGAGACCCAGTACTTC; clone size: NA; J gene: TRBJ2-5; V gene: TRBV19; D gene: TRBD1
CDR3 protein: CASSLPPYGYTF; CDR3 DNA: TGTGCCAGCAGTTTACCCCCATATGGCTACACCTTC; clone size: few; J gene: TRBJ1-2; V gene: TRBV28; D gene: NA
CDR3 protein: CAWSAGERSNQPQHF; CDR3 DNA: TGTGCCTGGAGTGCAGGGGAACGTAGCAATCAGCCCCAGCATTTT; clone size: few; J gene: TRBJ1-5; V gene: TRBV30; D gene: NA
CDR3 protein: CASSLSGGAYEQYF; CDR3 DNA: TGTGCCAGCAGTTTGTCCGGTGGGGCCTACGAGCAGTACTTC; clone size: NA; J gene: TRBJ2-7; V gene: TRBV28; D gene: NA
CDR3 protein: CASSSTGPEDNSPLHF; CDR3 DNA: TGTGCCAGCAGCTCAACAGGGCCTGAGGATAATTCACCCCTCCACTTT; clone size: NA; J gene: TRBJ1-6; V gene: TRBV7-2; D gene: NA
CDR3 protein: CASSLERGLNTEAFF; CDR3 DNA: TGTGCCAGCAGCTTGGAGCGGGGTCTGAACACTGAAGCTTTCTTT; clone size: NA; J gene: TRBJ1-1; V gene: TRBV5-4; D gene: NA
CDR3 protein: CASSPRSQGTDTQYF; CDR3 DNA: TGTGCCAGCTCACCACGGTCGCAGGGCACAGATACGCAGTATTTT; clone size: NA; J gene: TRBJ2-3; V gene: TRBV18; D gene: NA
CDR3 protein: CAISTGGAYGYTF; CDR3 DNA: TGTGCCATCAGTACAGGGGGCGCCTATGGCTACACCTTC; clone size: NA; J gene: TRBJ1-2; V gene: TRBV10-3; D gene: TRBD1
CDR3 protein: CASNRVGQETQYF; CDR3 DNA: TGTGCCAGCAACCGGGTCGGCCAGGAGACCCAGTACTTC; clone size: NA; J gene: TRBJ2-5; V gene: TRBV9; D gene: NA
CDR3 protein: CASSLARGNTEAFF; CDR3 DNA: TGCGCCAGCAGCCTGGCGAGGGGGAACACTGAAGCTTTCTTT; clone size: few; J gene: TRBJ1-1; V gene: TRBV4-3; D gene: NA
CDR3 protein: CASSRGAGTGGETQYF; CDR3 DNA: TGTGCCAGCAGTCGAGGGGCCGGGACAGGGGGAGAGACCCAGTACTTC; clone size: few; J gene: TRBJ2-5; V gene: TRBV7-2; D gene: TRBD1
CDR3 protein: CASSGQTVATNEKLFF; CDR3 DNA: TGTGCCAGCAGCGGTCAGACCGTAGCAACTAATGAAAAACTGTTTTTT; clone size: few; J gene: TRBJ1-4; V gene: TRBV7-6; D gene: NA
CDR3 protein: CASSLASYNEQFF; CDR3 DNA: TGTGCCAGCAGCTTAGCCTCCTACAATGAGCAGTTCTTC; clone size: few; J gene: TRBJ2-1; V gene: TRBV7-2; D gene: NA
CDR3 protein: CASGLAAEAFF; CDR3 DNA: TGTGCCAGCGGACTAGCCGCTGAAGCTTTCTTT; clone size: few; J gene: TRBJ1-1; V gene: TRBV5-6; D gene: NA
CDR3 protein: CASSNTRGQRETQYF; CDR3 DNA: TGTGCCAGCAGCAATACCAGGGGGCAGCGGGAGACCCAGTACTTC; clone size: few; J gene: TRBJ2-5; V gene: TRBV11-2; D gene: TRBD1
CDR3 protein: CAWSVLVVPNEKLFF; CDR3 DNA: TGTGCCTGGAGTGTACTGGTGGTCCCTAATGAAAAACTGTTTTTT; clone size: few; J gene: TRBJ1-4; V gene: TRBV30; D gene: NA
CDR3 protein: CASSLERGGSYNEQFF; CDR3 DNA: TGTGCCAGCAGCCTCGAACGGGGGGGGTCCTACAATGAGCAGTTCTTC; clone size: few; J gene: TRBJ2-1; V gene: TRBV5-4; D gene: TRBD2
CDR3 protein: CASSVDIRTSANNEQFF; CDR3 DNA: TGTGCCAGCAGCGTAGACATCCGGACTAGCGCAAACAATGAGCAGTTCTTC; clone size: NA; J gene: TRBJ2-1; V gene: TRBV9; D gene: TRBD2
CDR3 protein: CAWSGGTGWGYTF; CDR3 DNA: TGTGCCTGGAGTGGGGGAACAGGGTGGGGCTACACCTTC; clone size: NA; J gene: TRBJ1-2; V gene: TRBV30; D gene: NA
CDR3 protein: CASSQVFGKGVLTDTQYF; CDR3 DNA: TGCGCCAGCAGCCAAGTGTTTGGGAAAGGGGTTCTCACAGATACGCAGTATTTT; clone size: few; J gene: TRBJ2-3; V gene: TRBV4-3; D gene: NA
CDR3 protein: CASSLGAGVTAEQFF; CDR3 DNA: TGCGCCAGCAGCTTGGGCGCGGGGGTCACGGCGGAGCAGTTCTTC; clone size: NA; J gene: TRBJ2-1; V gene: TRBV5-1; D gene: TRBD2
CDR3 protein: CASSQDYGGGSTDTQYF; CDR3 DNA: TGTGCCAGCAGCCAAGATTATGGCGGGGGCAGCACAGATACGCAGTATTTT; clone size: NA; J gene: TRBJ2-3; V gene: TRBV14; D gene: NA
CDR3 protein: CASSLAISTGELFF; CDR3 DNA: TGCGCCAGCAGCTTGGCCATAAGCACCGGGGAGCTGTTTTTT; clone size: NA; J gene: TRBJ2-2; V gene: TRBV5-1; D gene: NA